These 15 T cell receptor beta chains share one sample of origin, sequenced in a study of cytomegalovirus exposure and HLA in healthy donors. Primers: 60 Vbeta forward and 13 Jbeta reverse. Assay used: immunoSEQ multiplex PCR; TCRdb lists only in-frame clones, some missing. Of some 170,000 clones listed, around three quarters are singletons. Input material: PBMCs. These receptors were obtained from a woman aged 40 to 50 in good health and CMV-seronegative.

The chain recombines TRBV7-8 with TRBJ1-5, with TRBD1 matching over 7 bases. There are 16 residues in the CDR3. V was pared by 3 bases and J by 7 bases, with 12 bases of the junction left unmatched. Germline V gene data show CDR1 as SGHVS and CDR2 as FQNEAQ. CDR3 region: CASSFTTRQGEQPQHF. The CDR3 DNA reads as TGTGCCAGCAGCTTCACCACTAGACAGGGCGAACAGCCCCAGCATTTT.

This chain uses TRBV11-3 with TRBJ2-7; possible D gene TRBD1, 6 bases. Per germline, CDR1 SGHNT and CDR2 YENEEA. V was shortened by 4 bases and J by 4 bases, with 8 bases between the two germline ends. The CDR3 runs to 12 residues. CDR3 region: CASSSTGYEQYF. CDR3 bases: TGTGCCAGCAGCTCCACAGGGTACGAGCAGTACTTC.

The J gene is TRBJ2-2, the V gene TRBV6-1, with a weak D call TRBD1 (5 bases). Trimming pared 2 bases from V and 7 bases from J, leaving 17 bases between. CDR1 is MNHNS, CDR2 SASEGT, per germline. The CDR3 has 16 amino acids. The CDR3 nucleotides are TGTGCCAGCAGTGAAACGCAGGGTGGGTTTGGCGGGGAGCTGTTTTTT. Amino acids: CASSETQGGFGGELFF.

V and J are TRBV18 and TRBJ2-7; 10 bases align to TRBD1. Germline CDR1 is KGHSH and CDR2 is LQKENI. There are 16 residues in the CDR3. J lost 5 bases, V lost 1 base, and 8 bases had no gene match. This CDR3 reads CASSPRPGQGTDEQYF. In nucleotides, the CDR3 is TGTGCCAGCTCACCACGGCCGGGACAGGGGACGGACGAGCAGTACTTC. Full variable domain (remainder filled in from reference TRBV18 and TRBJ2-7): NAGVMQNPRHLVRRRGQEARLRCSPMKGHSHVYWYRQLPEEGLKFMVYLQKENIIDESGMPKERFSAEFPKEGPSILRIQQVVRGDSAAYFCASSPRPGQGTDEQYFGPGTRLTVT.

This clone was seen only once. The CDR3 loop reads CASSDSYEQYF. DNA of the CDR3: TGCGCCAGCTCGGACTCATACGAGCAGTACTTC. The V gene is TRBV5-1, the J gene TRBJ2-7; possible D gene TRBD2, 5 bases. This CDR3 region has 11 residues. From germline, CDR1 is SGHRS and CDR2 YFSETQ. Trimming took 7 bases from V and 4 from J, leaving 9 bases between them.

The CDR3 reads CASSLTAAGRETQYF. As DNA, the CDR3 is TGTGCCAGCAGCTTAACAGCGGCCGGGCGAGAGACCCAGTACTTC. The J gene is TRBJ2-5, the V gene TRBV7-3, with a weak D call TRBD2 (5 bases). CDR1 and CDR2 from the germline V gene are SGHTA and FQGTGA. The CDR3 covers 15 residues. V gave up 0 bases and J gave up 4 bases, with 12 bases separating them.

As for this clone: The junction departs from germline at one end; a sequencing error may be responsible. The gene calls are TRBV2 and TRBJ2-5, with 7 nucleotides matching TRBD2. From germline, CDR1 is SNHLY and CDR2 FYNNEI. The CDR3 length is 14 residues. CDR3 sequence reads: CACRNSGTAKTQYF. The CDR3 bases are TGTGCCTGCAGGAACAGCGGGACCGCGAAGACCCAGTACTTC.

The chain links TRBV4-2 to TRBJ2-4; possibly TRBD2 for D (6 bases). This CDR3 is 16 amino acids long. V lost 0 bases, J lost 3 bases, and 12 bases lay in between. Per germline, CDR1 LGHNA and CDR2 YNFKEQ. This CDR3 reads CASSQEGGAGKNIQYF. CDR3 coding DNA: TGTGCCAGCAGCCAAGAAGGCGGGGCGGGCAAAAACATTCAGTACTTC.

The genes are TRBV5-1 and TRBJ1-3, with D possibly matching TRBD1 (5 bases). Germline CDR1 is SGHRS and CDR2 is YFSETQ. Trimming cost V 4 bases and J 2 bases, with 7 bases left between them. The CDR3 has 13 residues. The CDR3 DNA follows: TGCGCCAGCAGCGGGGGGACTGGAAACACCATATATTTT. This sequence encodes CASSGGTGNTIYF.

This sequence joins TRBV28 and TRBJ2-7, with D possibly matching TRBD2 (6 bases). Looked up from germline, CDR1 is MDHEN and CDR2 is SYDVKM. The CDR3 spans 18 residues. V lost 3 bases, J lost 2 bases, and 23 bases lay in between. The CDR3, as DNA: TGTGCCAGCAGTTTTCGTAGGTGGGGGACTTCACAAACCTACGAGCAGTACTTC. This sequence encodes CASSFRRWGTSQTYEQYF. The full variable domain, rest sourced from reference TRBV28 and TRBJ2-7, is DVKVTQSSRYLVKRTGEKVFLECVQDMDHENMFWYRQDPGLGLRLIYFSYDVKMKEKGDIPEGYSVSREKKERFSLILESASTNQTSMYLCASSFRRWGTSQTYEQYFGPGTRLTVT.

The rearrangement joins TRBV9 to TRBJ2-5; 7 nucleotides agree with TRBD2. The germline V gene encodes CDR1 SGDLS and CDR2 YYNGEE. Trimming took 0 bases from V and 2 from J; bases not matched to a gene: 13. The CDR3 covers 18 residues. The CDR3 loop is CASSVATMSGVPQETQYF. The CDR3 coding sequence is TGTGCCAGCAGCGTAGCTACGATGAGCGGGGTACCTCAAGAGACCCAGTACTTC.

The rearrangement uses TRBV9 and TRBJ1-1; weak D call: TRBD1 (5 bases). Trimming pared 0 bases from V and 2 bases from J, leaving 8 bases between. This CDR3 contains 14 residues. Per germline, CDR1 SGDLS and CDR2 YYNGEE. The CDR3 coding sequence is TGTGCCAGCAGCGTAGAAGACAGTAACACTGAAGCTTTCTTT. Residues: CASSVEDSNTEAFF. Drawing the rest from reference TRBV9 and TRBJ1-1, the complete variable domain is DSGVTQTPKHLITATGQRVTLRCSPRSGDLSVYWYQQSLDQGLQFLIQYYNGEERAKGNILERFSAQQFPDLHSELNLSSLELGDSALYFCASSVEDSNTEAFFGQGTRLTVV.

The chain combines TRBV7-9 with TRBJ2-1; 9 bases map to TRBD1. The CDR3 runs to 14 residues. The trim removed 5 bases at V and 8 bases at J, leaving 7 bases unmatched. CDR1 and CDR2 (germline): SEHNR, FQNEAQ (reference sequence). Written as DNA, the CDR3 is TGTGCCAGCAGCCAAGATCGGACAGGGGATGAGCAGTTCTTC. Translated: CASSQDRTGDEQFF. Looking up the rest from reference TRBV7-9 and TRBJ2-1 gives the full variable domain: DTGVSQNPRHKITKRGQNVTFRCDPISEHNRLYWYRQTLGQGPEFLTYFQNEAQLEKSRLLSDRFSAERPKGSFSTLEIQRTEQGDSAMYLCASSQDRTGDEQFFGPGTRLTVL.

The chain recombines TRBV19 with TRBJ2-7; D gene unclear. V was pared by 4 bases and J by 2 bases, with 9 bases between. The CDR3 sequence is 13 residues long. Germline values: CDR1 LNHDA, CDR2 SQIVND (reference sequence). The CDR3 bases are TGTGCCAGTAGTAATACTTTTACCTACGAGCAGTACTTC. Translation gives CASSNTFTYEQYF.

This chain links TRBV6-1 with TRBJ2-1, with TRBD2 as a possible D gene (5 bases). The germline V gene has CDR1 MNHNS and CDR2 SASEGT. This CDR3 has 16 residues. Trimming cost V 2 bases and J 1 base, with 12 bases left between them. Here the CDR3 DNA reads TGTGCCAGCAGTGAAAACCGGGGTAGGTCCTACAATGAGCAGTTCTTC. This encodes CASSENRGRSYNEQFF.